This T cell receptor (beta chain) originates from a study of patients and donors after allogeneic stem cell transplantation. This clonotype has a count of ten or more. Germline-derived CDR1 and CDR2 are WSHSY and SAAADI. The CDR3 extends over 16 amino acids. V was clipped by 5 bases and J by 0 bases, with 13 bases between them. TCRdb re-called the RT-PCR reads through MiXCR, storing one row per CDR3 protein. Counted here are tens of thousands of distinct CDR3 sequences, 4% to 5% occurring once; the ten biggest clones make up 2% to 3%. Source material: blood, either unsorted or a sorted T cell fraction (not recorded which). The chain employs TRBV10-2 and TRBJ2-2; the D gene is possibly TRBD1 (6 bases). The receptor comes from a human donor who was either an allogeneic HSCT recipient or a stem cell or donor lymphocyte infusion donor (not recorded which). It is not recorded whose cells these are; they may come from a transplant donor. The CDR3 region is CASSWGPDSNTGELFF. CDR3 DNA sequence: TGCGCCAGCAGTTGGGGGCCCGATTCGAACACCGGGGAGCTGTTTTTT.